This TCR beta chain was sequenced for a study of molecular identifiers for immune sequencing clone quantification. Overall study: RNA from approximately 20,000 or 98,000 naive CD8 cells was split five ways in replicates, with four sequenced. Study conclusions and caveats: Clone sizes could be underestimated for highly expanded clones when identical TCR molecules share a barcode.

Sorting recovered naive CD8 T cells on a CD8+CD4-CCR7+CD45RA+ profile. Germline assignment: CDR1 MNHEY and CDR2 SVGEGT. This CDR3 comprises 11 residues. TCRdb reprocessed the PCR reads with MiXCR, giving one entry per CDR3 protein. The repertoire holds about 100,000 distinct CDR3 sequences, with under 40% as singletons. Concerning this clonotype: The antigen is not known. The junction and the germline gene differ at one end; a read error may be behind it.

The clonotype originates from a human donor in good health. Some libraries in this study had Jurkat cell RNA spiked in. The specimen was naive CD8+ T cells from blood, with Jurkat cell RNA spiked in. The subset denotes: FACS-sorted CD8+CD4-CCR7+CD45RA+ naive T cells. V is TRBV6-2 or TRBV6-3 and J is TRBJ2-7; D is unresolved. This chain's CDR3 is CAGSYSDEQYF. CDR3 bases: TGTGCCGGCAGTTACTCGGACGAGCAGTACTTC.